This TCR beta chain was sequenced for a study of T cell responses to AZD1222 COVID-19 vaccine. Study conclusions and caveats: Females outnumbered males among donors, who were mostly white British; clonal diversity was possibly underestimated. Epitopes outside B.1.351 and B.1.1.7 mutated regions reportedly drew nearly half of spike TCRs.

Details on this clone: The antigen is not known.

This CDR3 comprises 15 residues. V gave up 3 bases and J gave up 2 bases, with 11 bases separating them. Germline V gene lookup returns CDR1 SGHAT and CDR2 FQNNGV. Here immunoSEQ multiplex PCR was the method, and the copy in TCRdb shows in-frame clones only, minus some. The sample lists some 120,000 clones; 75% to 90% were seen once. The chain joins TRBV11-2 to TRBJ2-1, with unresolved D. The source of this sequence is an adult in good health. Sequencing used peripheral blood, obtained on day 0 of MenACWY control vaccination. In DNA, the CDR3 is TGTGCCAGCAGCTTCCTTCGCGGAGCCTACAATGAGCAGTTCTTC. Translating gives CASSFLRGAYNEQFF.